One and the same sample provided the 27 T cell receptor beta chains below, sequenced in a study of technical replicates of blood from a few donors. The data were produced by immunoSEQ multiplex PCR, yet TCRdb's version contains in-frame clones alone and is incomplete. Altogether roughly 87,000 clones are present, 94% being singletons, with the ten largest covering 0.2% to 0.3%. The sequenced material came from T cells isolated from PBMCs. The receptors were gathered from a human donor in good health.

This chain joins TRBV6-6 and TRBJ2-2; tentative D call: TRBD1 (5 bases). The length of the CDR3 is 16 residues. Germline V CDR1 and CDR2: MNHNY, SVGAGI (reference sequence). The ends were cut back, 0 bases at V and 6 bases at J, with 14 bases in the middle. This CDR3 reads CASSYSWQGFPGELFF. The CDR3 DNA sequence: TGTGCCAGCAGTTACTCGTGGCAGGGTTTTCCCGGGGAGCTGTTTTTT.

The V gene is TRBV5-1, the J gene TRBJ1-2, with 8 bases lining up with TRBD1. J was trimmed by 6 bases and V by 9 bases; bases with no gene match: 13. CDR3 length: 14 amino acids. Per the germline V gene, CDR1 is SGHRS and CDR2 is YFSETQ. CDR3: CATRTGLSSDGYTF. CDR3 bases: TGCGCCACCCGGACAGGGTTGTCCTCCGATGGCTACACCTTC.

Here the CDR3 DNA reads TGTGCCAGCAGTCCACCCACAGGGGTACAGCCCCAGCATTTT. Translation gives CASSPPTGVQPQHF. V gene TRBV6-1 combines with J gene TRBJ1-5, with TRBD1 identical over 7 bases. The CDR3 loop spans 14 amino acids. With 5 bases clipped from V and 7 bases from J, the junction kept 8 bases outside the gene matches. The germline V gene has CDR1 MNHNS and CDR2 SASEGT.

The J gene is TRBJ2-1, the V gene TRBV7-8, with D tentatively TRBD2 (6 bases). The CDR3 sequence is 16 residues long. The germline gives CDR1 SGHVS, CDR2 FQNEAQ. Between the trimmed V and J ends, which lost 5 bases and 5 bases, there was a span of 19 bases. CDR3 residues: CASSPLSGSVNNEQFF. The CDR3 nucleotides read TGTGCCAGCAGCCCGCTTTCCGGGAGCGTAAACAATGAGCAGTTCTTC.

CDR3 bases: TGCGCCAGCAGCTTGAGTGGACAGGGACCTGGCTACACCTTC. Protein sequence: CASSLSGQGPGYTF. The chain recombines TRBV5-1 with TRBJ1-2, with 8 bases matching TRBD1. Germline V CDR1 and CDR2: SGHRS, YFSETQ. With V trimmed by 1 base and J by 7 bases, 6 bases remained unmatched. This CDR3 region has 14 residues.

V and J are TRBV15 and TRBJ2-5; the match to TRBD1 covers 8 bases. Germline CDR1 reads LNHNV; CDR2 reads YYDKDF (reference sequence). After removal of 0 bases from V and 5 bases from J, the junction contained 5 bases not matched to a gene. This CDR3 has 15 amino acids. The CDR3 coding sequence is TGTGCCACCAGCAGAGAAAGCAGGGGGCACGAGACCCAGTACTTC. Amino acid sequence: CATSRESRGHETQYF.

The chain combines TRBV7-6 with TRBJ2-7, with D perhaps matching TRBD2 (5 bases). The CDR3 sequence is 15 residues long. V shed 7 bases and J shed 3 bases, with 19 bases lying between them. Germline loops: CDR1 SGHVS, CDR2 FNYEAQ. The CDR3, as DNA: TGTGCCAGCACCAATCGGGGAATGTGGGTCTACGAGCAGTACTTC. Translated: CASTNRGMWVYEQYF.

The rearrangement joins TRBV7-9 to TRBJ2-1, with 14 bases that match TRBD2. Trimming removed 5 bases from V and 6 bases from J; junction bases left unmatched: 6. Germline-derived CDR1 and CDR2 are SEHNR and FQNEAQ (reference sequence). The CDR3 extends over 16 amino acids. CDR3 sequence reads: CASSGTGTSGSNEQFF. CDR3 bases: TGTGCCAGCAGCGGTACCGGGACTAGCGGGAGCAATGAGCAGTTCTTC. The full variable domain, its missing parts supplied by reference TRBV7-9 and TRBJ2-1, is DTGVSQNPRHKITKRGQNVTFRCDPISEHNRLYWYRQTLGQGPEFLTYFQNEAQLEKSRLLSDRFSAERPKGSFSTLEIQRTEQGDSAMYLCASSGTGTSGSNEQFFGPGTRLTVL.

V is TRBV19 and J is TRBJ2-3, with TRBD2 matching over 8 bases. The V segment lost 1 base and the J segment 2 bases; nucleotides outside the gene matches: 5. The CDR3 consists of 16 residues. Germline CDR1 reads LNHDA; CDR2 reads SQIVND (reference sequence). In nucleotides, the CDR3 is TGTGCCAGTAGTATAGTCGCTAGCGGGTACACAGATACGCAGTATTTT. This codes for CASSIVASGYTDTQYF.

This chain connects TRBV6-6 to TRBJ2-1; 8 bases agree with TRBD2. Germline V gene data show CDR1 as MNHNY and CDR2 as SVGAGI (reference sequence). The CDR3 length is 15 residues. V gave up 6 bases and J gave up 0 bases; unmatched junction bases: 4. The CDR3 region has the DNA TGTGCCAGCAGGGAGCGGGGGCACTCCTACAATGAGCAGTTCTTC. It encodes CASRERGHSYNEQFF.

The chain is built from TRBV7-9 and TRBJ2-1, with TRBD1 identical over 9 bases. The germline V gene has CDR1 SEHNR and CDR2 FQNEAQ (reference sequence). This CDR3 spans 15 amino acids. V lost 5 bases, J lost 5 bases, and 7 bases stayed unmatched. CDR3 nucleotide sequence: TGTGCCAGCAGCACCCGACAGGGGGAGAACAATGAGCAGTTCTTC. Translating gives CASSTRQGENNEQFF.

This chain joins TRBV18 and TRBJ2-7; 12 bases are a match to TRBD2. V shed 4 bases, J shed 2 bases, and the junction held 3 bases outside the gene matches. This CDR3 comprises 15 residues. CDR1 KGHSH and CDR2 LQKENI come from the germline V gene. CDR3 bases: TGTGCCAGCTCACGGGCTAGCGGGAGGGCCTACGAGCAGTACTTC. This translates into CASSRASGRAYEQYF.

The genes are TRBV4-1 and TRBJ1-2; 12 nucleotides align to TRBD1. Looked up from germline, CDR1 is MGHRA and CDR2 is YSYEKL. After removal of 2 bases from V and 3 bases from J, the junction contained 10 bases not matched to a gene. This CDR3 spans 18 amino acids. For the CDR3, the DNA is TGCGCCAGCAGCCAACATAAATCCGGGACAGGGGGCGACTATGGCTACACCTTC. Protein sequence: CASSQHKSGTGGDYGYTF.

This chain joins TRBV7-2 and TRBJ1-6, with 7 bases aligning to TRBD1. The CDR3 totals 15 residues. Trimming cost V 3 bases and J 7 bases; bases outside gene matches: 6. The germline V gene encodes CDR1 SGHTA and CDR2 FQGNSA. CDR3 amino acids: CASSLVGQSNSPLHF. Here the CDR3 DNA reads TGTGCCAGCAGCTTGGTGGGACAGTCCAATTCACCCCTCCACTTT.

V usage is TRBV6-6 and J usage is TRBJ2-1; possibly TRBD2 for D (5 bases). The CDR3 spans 11 residues. V gave up 11 bases and J gave up 5 bases, with 10 bases separating them. Germline V gives CDR1 MNHNY, CDR2 SVGAGI (reference sequence). CDR3 loop: CAAEGNNEQFF. The CDR3 nucleotides read TGTGCCGCCGAGGGCAACAATGAGCAGTTCTTC.

The chain joins TRBV25-1 to TRBJ1-1; 8 bases fit TRBD1. Trimming at V came to 5 bases and at J to 0 bases, leaving 5 bases not matched to a gene. The germline CDR1 and CDR2 sequences are MGHDK and SYGVNS. This CDR3 has 15 amino acids. For the CDR3, the DNA is TGTGCCAGCAGTCCTTGGGGACAGGTGAACACTGAAGCTTTCTTT. This codes for CASSPWGQVNTEAFF.

V gene TRBV7-9 combines with J gene TRBJ2-6; D not certain. V lost 3 bases and J lost 0, with 9 bases in between. The CDR3 contains 16 residues. The germline V gene encodes CDR1 SEHNR and CDR2 FQNEAQ (reference sequence). The CDR3 nucleotides are TGTGCCAGCAGCTTTTCTTCCAGCTCTGGGGCCAACGTCCTGACTTTC. It yields the protein CASSFSSSSGANVLTF.

The genes are TRBV7-2 and TRBJ2-5, with TRBD2 matching 10 bases. The CDR3 totals 18 residues. Germline V gives CDR1 SGHTA, CDR2 FQGNSA. Losses at the gene ends were 1 base for V and 5 bases for J; bases not matched to a gene: 13. In nucleotides, the CDR3 is TGTGCCAGCAGCTTAGAACTAATCCAGCGGGGGGGAGGCGAGACCCAGTACTTC. As protein: CASSLELIQRGGGETQYF.

The rearrangement uses TRBV28 and TRBJ2-7; the D gene is possibly TRBD2 (6 bases). The germline V gene has CDR1 MDHEN and CDR2 SYDVKM. The CDR3 totals 14 residues. V dropped 5 bases and J dropped 4 bases, with 15 bases sitting between them. The CDR3 reads CASSLPTAGYEQYF. The CDR3 DNA sequence: TGTGCCAGCAGTCTCCCGACCGCGGGGTACGAGCAGTACTTC.

The rearrangement joins TRBV18 to TRBJ1-1; TRBD1 aligns across 7 bases. J lost 0 bases, V lost 6 bases, and 4 bases had no gene match. The CDR3 has 14 residues. In germline, CDR1 is KGHSH, CDR2 LQKENI. The CDR3 nucleotides are TGTGCCAGCTCCCCAGACAGGGTGAACACTGAAGCTTTCTTT. It specifies CASSPDRVNTEAFF.

J is TRBJ2-3 and V is TRBV11-2; 9 bases line up with TRBD1. The CDR3 is made up of 17 amino acids. V shed 4 bases, J shed 2 bases, and the junction held 10 bases outside the gene matches. CDR1 and CDR2 from the germline V gene are SGHAT and FQNNGV. The chain's CDR3 is CASSSKRGQGNTDTQYF. The CDR3 coding sequence is TGTGCCAGCAGCTCCAAGAGGGGACAGGGTAACACAGATACGCAGTATTTT.

This chain links TRBV5-1 with TRBJ2-2, with TRBD1 as a possible D gene (6 bases). The CDR3 is 14 residues long. V lost 3 bases and J lost 5, with 11 bases in between. Germline V gives CDR1 SGHRS, CDR2 YFSETQ. The CDR3 nucleotides read TGCGCCAGCAGCTATGGACAGTGGACCGGGGAGCTGTTTTTT. Translated: CASSYGQWTGELFF. The full variable domain, its missing parts supplied by reference TRBV5-1 and TRBJ2-2, is KAGVTQTPRYLIKTRGQQVTLSCSPISGHRSVSWYQQTPGQGLQFLFEYFSETQRNKGNFPGRFSGRQFSNSRSEMNVSTLELGDSALYLCASSYGQWTGELFFGEGSRLTVL.

The rearrangement links TRBV11-2 to TRBJ2-7; 8 nucleotides agree with TRBD2. The CDR3 spans 16 residues. V lost 3 bases to trimming and J lost 3 bases; unmatched junction nucleotides: 10. Germline V gene data show CDR1 as SGHAT and CDR2 as FQNNGV. Here the CDR3 reads CASSFVLAGRFYEQYF. The DNA of the CDR3 is TGTGCCAGCAGCTTCGTATTAGCGGGACGATTCTACGAGCAGTACTTC. Filled out from reference TRBV11-2 and TRBJ2-7, the complete variable domain reads EAGVAQSPRYKIIEKRQSVAFWCNPISGHATLYWYQQILGQGPKLLIQFQNNGVVDDSQLPKDRFSAERLKGVDSTLKIQPAKLEDSAVYLCASSFVLAGRFYEQYFGPGTRLTVT.

This rearrangement joins TRBV11-2 to TRBJ2-5; 10 bases align to TRBD2. V lost 6 bases to trimming and J lost 2 bases; unmatched junction nucleotides: 9. CDR1 is SGHAT, CDR2 FQNNGV, per germline. The CDR3 totals 16 residues. CDR3 amino acids: CASRAPGLAIQETQYF. DNA of the CDR3: TGTGCCAGCAGGGCGCCGGGACTAGCGATACAAGAGACCCAGTACTTC.

This clone was picked up one time. The rearrangement joins TRBV5-1 to TRBJ2-1; 10 positions match TRBD2. The length of the CDR3 is 15 residues. Germline CDR1 and CDR2: SGHRS and YFSETQ. With V trimmed by 2 bases and J by 7 bases, 6 bases remained unmatched. As DNA, the CDR3 is TGCGCCAGCAGCTTTGAAGCGGGAGGGCCAAATGAGCAGTTCTTC. It translates to CASSFEAGGPNEQFF.

CDR3 protein: CASSYRGLTGELFF. CDR3 coding DNA: TGTGCCAGCAGTTACAGGGGGCTCACCGGGGAGCTGTTTTTT. This chain connects TRBV25-1 to TRBJ2-2, with 9 nucleotides matching TRBD1. Germline assignment: CDR1 MGHDK and CDR2 SYGVNS. This CDR3 has 14 residues. V shed 5 bases and J 4 bases; nucleotides not matched to a gene: 2.

This chain uses TRBV5-1 with TRBJ2-1, with a tentative D call TRBD1 (5 bases). V lost 0 bases and J 5 bases, leaving 21 bases between the germline ends. CDR3 length: 18 amino acids. Germline V gene data show CDR1 as SGHRS and CDR2 as YFSETQ. The CDR3 DNA sequence: TGCGCCAGCAGCTTGGGTGATTGGGGCAATCTAATAGACAATGAGCAGTTCTTC. It codes for CASSLGDWGNLIDNEQFF.